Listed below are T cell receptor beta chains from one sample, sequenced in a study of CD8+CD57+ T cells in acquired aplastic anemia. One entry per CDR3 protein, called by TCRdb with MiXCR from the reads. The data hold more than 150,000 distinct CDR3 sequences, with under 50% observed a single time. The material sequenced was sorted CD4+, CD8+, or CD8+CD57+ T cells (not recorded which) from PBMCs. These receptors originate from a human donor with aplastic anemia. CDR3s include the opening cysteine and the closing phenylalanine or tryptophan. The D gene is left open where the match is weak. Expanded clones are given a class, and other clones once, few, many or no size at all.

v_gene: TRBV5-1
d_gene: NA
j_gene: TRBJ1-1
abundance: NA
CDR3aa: CASRMFMNTEAFF
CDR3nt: TGCGCCAGCAGGATGTTCATGAACACTGAAGCTTTCTTT

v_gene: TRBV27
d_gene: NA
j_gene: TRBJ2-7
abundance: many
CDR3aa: CASSFLRGPVDEQYF
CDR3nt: TGTGCCAGCAGTTTTTTACGGGGACCGGTGGACGAGCAGTACTTC

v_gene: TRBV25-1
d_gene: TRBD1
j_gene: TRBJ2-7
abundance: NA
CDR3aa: CASITTGQGTYEQYF
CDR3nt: TGTGCCAGCATAACGACAGGACAGGGAACCTACGAGCAGTACTTC

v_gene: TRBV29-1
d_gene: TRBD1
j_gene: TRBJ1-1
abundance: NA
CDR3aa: CSVERTGGRNTEAFF
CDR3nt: TGCAGCGTTGAGAGGACAGGGGGCCGGAACACTGAAGCTTTCTTT

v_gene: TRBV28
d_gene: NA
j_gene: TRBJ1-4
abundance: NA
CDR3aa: CASSLGSPSEKLFF
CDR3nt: TGTGCCAGCAGTTTGGGAAGCCCCTCCGAAAAACTGTTTTTT

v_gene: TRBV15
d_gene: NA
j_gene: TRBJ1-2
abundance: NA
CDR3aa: CATNDHGRGSGYTF
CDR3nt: TGTGCCACCAACGATCACGGAAGGGGCTCAGGCTACACCTTC

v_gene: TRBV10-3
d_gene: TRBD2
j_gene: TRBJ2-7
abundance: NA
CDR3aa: CASIRTSGYYEQYF
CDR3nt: TGTGCCAGCATCCGGACTAGCGGATACTACGAGCAGTACTTC

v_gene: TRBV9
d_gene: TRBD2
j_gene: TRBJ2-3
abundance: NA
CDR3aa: CASSAQRESGTDTQYF
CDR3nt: TGTGCCAGCAGCGCCCAGCGGGAGTCAGGCACAGATACGCAGTATTTT

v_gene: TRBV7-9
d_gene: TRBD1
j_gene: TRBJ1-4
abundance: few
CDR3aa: CASSLDETGNEKLFF
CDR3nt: TGTGCCAGCAGCTTAGATGAGACAGGGAATGAAAAACTGTTTTTT

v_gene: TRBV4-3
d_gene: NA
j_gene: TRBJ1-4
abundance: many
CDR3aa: CASSQVGGPNEKLFF
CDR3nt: TGCGCCAGCAGCCAAGTAGGAGGGCCGAATGAAAAACTGTTTTTT

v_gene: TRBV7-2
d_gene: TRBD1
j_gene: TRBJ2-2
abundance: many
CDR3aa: CASSRLGTGNTGELFF
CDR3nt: TGTGCCAGCAGCCGCCTCGGGACAGGCAACACCGGGGAGCTGTTTTTT

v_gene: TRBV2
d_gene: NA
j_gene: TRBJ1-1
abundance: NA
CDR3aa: CASSEPRQAAGPNTEAFF
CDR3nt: TGTGCCAGCAGTGAACCGAGGCAGGCAGCAGGCCCCAACACTGAAGCTTTCTTT

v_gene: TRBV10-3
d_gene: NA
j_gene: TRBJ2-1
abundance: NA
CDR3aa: CAISVAGSSSYNEQFF
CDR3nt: TGTGCCATCAGTGTGGCCGGGTCCAGCTCCTACAATGAGCAGTTCTTC

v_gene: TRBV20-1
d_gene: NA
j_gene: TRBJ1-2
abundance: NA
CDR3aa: CSARDTPNYGYTF
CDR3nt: TGCAGTGCCCGGGACACCCCTAACTATGGCTACACCTTC

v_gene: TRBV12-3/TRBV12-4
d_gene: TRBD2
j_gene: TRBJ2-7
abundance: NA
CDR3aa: CASRASGIYGQYF
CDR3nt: TGTGCCAGCAGGGCTAGCGGGATCTACGGGCAGTACTTC

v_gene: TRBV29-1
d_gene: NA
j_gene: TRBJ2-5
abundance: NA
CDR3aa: CSVCVGGLWETQYF
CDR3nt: TGCAGCGTTTGTGTTGGGGGTTTGTGGGAGACCCAGTACTTC